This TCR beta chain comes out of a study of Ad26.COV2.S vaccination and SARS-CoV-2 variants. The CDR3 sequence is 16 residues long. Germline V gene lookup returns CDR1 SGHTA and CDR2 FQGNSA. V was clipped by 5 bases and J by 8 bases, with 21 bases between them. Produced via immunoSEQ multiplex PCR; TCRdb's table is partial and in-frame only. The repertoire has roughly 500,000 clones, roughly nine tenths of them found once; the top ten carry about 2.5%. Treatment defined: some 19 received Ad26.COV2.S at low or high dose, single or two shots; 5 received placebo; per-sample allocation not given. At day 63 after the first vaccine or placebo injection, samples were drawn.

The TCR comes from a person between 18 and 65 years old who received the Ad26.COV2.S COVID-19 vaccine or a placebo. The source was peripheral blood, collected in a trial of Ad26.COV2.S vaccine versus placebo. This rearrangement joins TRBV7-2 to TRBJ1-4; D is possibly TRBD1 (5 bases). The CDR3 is CASSRGVVSSGEKLFF. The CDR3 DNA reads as TGTGCCAGCAGCCGGGGGGTTGTCAGTAGTGGAGAAAAACTGTTTTTT.